The 13 T cell receptor beta chains below were found in one sample sequenced in a study of blood T cell repertoires in COVID-19. Assay: immunoSEQ multiplex PCR; the TCRdb copy retains only in-frame clones and omits some. Of some 200,000 clones detected, about 86% appear once; the ten largest clones hold less than 2.5%. The sequenced sample consisted of peripheral blood. Receptors were obtained from a woman aged 55-75 years with acute or convalescent COVID-19.

As regards this clone: A read error may produce the germline difference seen at one junction end. J is TRBJ1-1 and V is TRBV7-9; TRBD1 matches at 10 bases. The CDR3 totals 11 residues. From germline, CDR1 is SEHNR and CDR2 FQNEAQ (reference sequence). The CDR3 DNA follows: TGTGCCAGCAGCTTAGGGGACAGGGGTTTTTTT. Translation gives CASSLGDRGFF.

This rearrangement joins TRBV27 to TRBJ1-1; perhaps TRBD1 as D (5 bases). The CDR3 covers 15 residues. Germline CDR1 MNHEY, CDR2 SMNVEV (reference sequence). V was clipped by 5 bases and J by 0 bases, with 13 bases between them. The CDR3 spells CASSLQQDMNTEAFF. CDR3 bases: TGTGCCAGCAGTCTACAACAGGATATGAACACTGAAGCTTTCTTT.

In this sample, this clone turned up a few times. This chain connects TRBV18 to TRBJ2-1, with D perhaps matching TRBD2 (6 bases). The CDR3 runs 13 residues. Trimming removed 2 bases from V and 10 bases from J, with 12 bases in between. Germline CDR1 is KGHSH and CDR2 is LQKENI. The CDR3 reads CASSPGTVSEQFF. The CDR3 DNA is TGTGCCAGCTCACCAGGGACTGTTTCAGAGCAGTTCTTC.

The chain has TRBV4-2 and TRBJ2-3; tentatively, D is TRBD1 (5 bases). The CDR3 runs 14 residues. Germline lookup yields CDR1 LGHNA and CDR2 YNFKEQ. V was cut by 4 bases and J by 3 bases, with 11 bases left in between. CDR3 protein: CASSRRVHTDTQYF. The DNA for the CDR3 is TGTGCCAGCAGCCGCAGGGTTCATACAGATACGCAGTATTTT.

The rearrangement uses TRBV6-5 and TRBJ2-7, with a weak D call TRBD2 (7 bases). The CDR3 runs to 15 residues. The V end was cut by 8 bases, the J end by 7 bases, with 24 bases between. Germline CDR1 is MNHEY and CDR2 is SVGAGI. The CDR3 DNA is TGTGCCAGCCAAGGGGACACAGGGTGGGGGGGAGAGCAGTACTTC. This encodes CASQGDTGWGGEQYF.

This chain joins TRBV7-2 and TRBJ2-7, with 8 bases aligning to TRBD2. The junction had 13 bases not matched to a gene; V was cut back by 4 bases and J by 5 bases. Per germline, CDR1 SGHTA and CDR2 FQGNSA. The CDR3 runs 16 residues. Written as DNA, the CDR3 is TGTGCCAGCAGCTCCAGGACGGGGGGGGGAAGGAACGAGCAGTACTTC. Amino acids: CASSSRTGGGRNEQYF.

The chain has TRBV7-3 and TRBJ1-1, with D perhaps matching TRBD1 (5 bases). Germline-derived CDR1 and CDR2 are SGHTA and FQGTGA. The V gene lost 2 bases and the J gene lost 7 bases, with 14 bases spanning the gap. The CDR3 extends over 14 amino acids. DNA for the CDR3: TGTGCCAGCAGCTTATTAGGCTCCGGGGGTGAAGCTTTCTTT. This gives the protein CASSLLGSGGEAFF.

This clone has only one observation. This chain connects TRBV10-3 to TRBJ1-2; D is possibly TRBD1 (5 bases). The CDR3 length is 16 residues. With 4 bases removed from V and 2 bases from J, the gap between germline ends came to 17 bases. Per the germline V gene, CDR1 is ENHRY and CDR2 is SYGVKD. This chain's CDR3 is CAISARVGGENYGYTF. The CDR3 DNA is TGTGCCATCAGTGCGAGGGTTGGAGGGGAGAACTATGGCTACACCTTC.

There are a few counts of this clone. The chain joins TRBV19 to TRBJ2-3; 7 bases fit TRBD1. V lost 5 bases to trimming and J lost 1 base; unmatched junction nucleotides: 15. The germline V gene has CDR1 LNHDA and CDR2 SQIVND (reference sequence). This CDR3 has 18 residues. For the CDR3, the DNA is TGTGCCAGTAGTCGCTCCTTCGCCCCGACAGGGCGCACAGATACGCAGTATTTT. Translated, it gives CASSRSFAPTGRTDTQYF.

Points on this clone: The same CDR3 can be traced to other DNA sequences in this sample. The CDR3 protein is CASSQGQGSSPLHF. DNA for the CDR3: TGTGCCAGCAGCCAAGGCCAGGGGTCTTCACCCCTCCACTTT. This chain joins TRBV3-1 (or the pseudogene TRBV3-2) and TRBJ1-6; D perhaps matches TRBD1 (6 bases). There are 14 residues in the CDR3. With 1 base removed from V and 9 bases from J, the gap between germline ends came to 10 bases. Germline V gene sequence: CDR1 LGHDT, CDR2 YNNKEL (reference sequence).

The chain is built from TRBV6-4 and TRBJ1-4; D call uncertain. With 10 bases removed from V and 5 bases from J, the gap between germline ends came to 8 bases. Per the germline V gene, CDR1 is MRHNA and CDR2 is SNTAGT. This CDR3 spans 11 amino acids. The CDR3 loop is CANSGNEKLFF. CDR3 sequence (DNA): TGTGCCAACAGCGGGAATGAAAAACTGTTTTTT.

This chain connects TRBV20-1 to TRBJ1-2; 8 nucleotides match TRBD1. The germline CDR1 and CDR2 sequences are DFQATT and SNEGSKA (reference sequence). V lost 7 bases to trimming and J lost 6 bases; unmatched junction nucleotides: 1. The CDR3 extends over 10 amino acids. The CDR3 here is CSGTGNGYTF. DNA for the CDR3: TGCAGTGGGACAGGGAATGGCTACACCTTC.

This chain connects TRBV6-1 to TRBJ2-1; TRBD1 matches at 9 bases. Unmatched junction bases numbered 7, after V lost 0 bases and J lost 10 bases. The CDR3 contains 15 residues. The germline CDR1 and CDR2 sequences are MNHNS and SASEGT. CDR3 DNA: TGTGCCAGCAGTGAAGCCGGGACAGGGAGGGGAGAGCAGTTCTTC. This translates into CASSEAGTGRGEQFF.